This entry lists 6 T cell receptor beta chains sequenced from one sample in a study of OX40 agonist ivuxolimab in advanced cancers. Receptors were amplified or captured by the immunoSEQ multiplex PCR assay. Entries here come from immuneACCESS through TCRdb and include only in-frame sequences with V and J called. Some clones fail to appear in such tables; in the studies checked, an unresolved V gene covers under half of the shortfall, and the cause of the remainder is unknown. The sample profile shows some 80,000 clones; about four fifths of them were found once. The top ten constitute about 7% of the sample. The sample consisted of CD4+ or CD8+ T cells sorted from blood, taken in a trial of the OX40 agonist ivuxolimab. These TCRs come from an adult with an advanced solid tumor such as melanoma, head and neck, liver or kidney cancer.

This rearrangement joins TRBV5-1 to TRBJ2-3, with 12 bases matching TRBD2. The CDR3 spans 16 residues. CDR1 is SGHRS, CDR2 YFSETQ, per germline. With V trimmed by 2 bases and J by 6 bases, 7 bases remained unmatched. DNA for the CDR3: TGCGCCAGCAGCTTTACCCTAGCGGGGGGGCCTGATACGCAGTATTTT. This sequence encodes CASSFTLAGGPDTQYF.

This clone was observed a few times. V and J are TRBV10-1 and TRBJ2-7; the D is unclear. Germline CDR1 reads WNHNN; CDR2 reads SYGVQD (reference sequence). Trimming removed 3 bases at V and 0 bases at J, with 3 bases between. The CDR3 has 12 amino acids. The chain's CDR3 is CASSENSYEQYF. The CDR3 coding sequence is TGCGCCAGCAGTGAAAACTCCTACGAGCAGTACTTC.

The CDR3 loop is CASSQPGAGANVLTF. As DNA, the CDR3 is TGTGCCAGCAGCCAACCAGGAGCGGGGGCCAACGTCCTGACTTTC. The V call is TRBV14, the J call TRBJ2-6; D is unresolved. Trimming removed 2 bases at V and 4 bases at J, with 9 bases between. The germline gives CDR1 SGHDN, CDR2 FVKESK. The CDR3 length is 15 residues.

The chain couples TRBV19 to TRBJ2-2, with 7 bases identical to TRBD2. Per the germline V gene, CDR1 is LNHDA and CDR2 is SQIVND (reference sequence). Unmatched junction bases numbered 5, after V lost 3 bases and J lost 1 base. The CDR3 covers 16 residues. For the CDR3, the DNA is TGTGCCAGTAGTATGAATTTAGCGGGGAACACCGGGGAGCTGTTTTTT. This translates into CASSMNLAGNTGELFF.

The chain uses TRBV5-1 and TRBJ2-3; D is unresolved. V lost 5 bases and J 3 bases, leaving 10 bases between the germline ends. Germline V gene lookup returns CDR1 SGHRS and CDR2 YFSETQ. The CDR3 has 13 residues. In nucleotides, the CDR3 is TGCGCCAGCAGTAGTGTAGGGACAGATACGCAGTATTTT. This gives the protein CASSSVGTDTQYF.

This clone came up a few times. The chain links TRBV6-6 to TRBJ1-1; 7 bases agree with TRBD1. The V and J ends lost 6 bases and 9 bases, in that order; junction bases with no gene match: 19. The germline V gene has CDR1 MNHNY and CDR2 SVGAGI (reference sequence). The CDR3 covers 16 residues. The DNA of the CDR3 is TGTGCCAGCAGGCCAAGAAGTCTCCGAACGGGACAGCAAGCTTTCTTT. This codes for CASRPRSLRTGQQAFF.